This T cell receptor (beta chain) was profiled in a study of hypomethylating agent response in myelodysplastic syndrome (dated by TCRdb to 2020 to 2022). Background on the whole study: The hypomethylating agent given was azacitidine in 8 of 11 patients and decitabine in 3 of 11 patients. The cohort was composed of ten or so male and a couple of female myelodysplastic syndrome patients. TET2 was the most frequent mutation, present in about 45% of the 11 patients. Complete response or hematologic improvement was achieved by six patients, and a few patients were classified as non-responders. On average the patients were approximately 67 +/- 5.9 years old, and a diploid cytogenetic profile was seen most often. Response was defined as complete response or hematologic improvement, and patients meeting neither criterion were classed as non-responders.

T-cell subsets were not sorted, so the analysis was performed on bulk bone marrow. Bone marrow from more than 10 myelodysplastic syndrome patients was immunosequenced for TCR beta CDR3 regions before and after hypomethylating agent therapy. Each patient contributed a baseline bone marrow plus two to three bone marrows at different post-treatment timepoints for longitudinal repertoire tracking. Whole bone marrow served as the source for genomic DNA extraction, with DNA quality checked using TapeStation, NanoDrop OneC and PicoGreen assays. Remarks on this clone: Its cognate antigen has yet to be identified. Base qualities are not at hand, and no much larger clone is one base apart.

V is clipped by 3 bases and J by 6 bases, and the sequence between their germline boundaries is 11 bases long. For CDR1 and CDR2, the germline V gene lists MGHDK and SYGVNS. The CDR3 runs 14 residues from the cysteine to the phenylalanine. Kept here is only the CDR3 DNA, which spans 42 bases and is read in frame from base 1. Broader findings and caveats from the paper: Novel clonotypes appeared more often in responders, whereas non-responders had more contracted clonotypes after treatment. The shared GLIPH2 clusters might recognize novel MDS antigens, but this possibility was not confirmed and requires experimental validation. Because the healthy control donors and the MDS patients were not matched by age, the comparison between MDS and healthy samples could have been affected. The cohort was small, with only ten to twelve patients analyzed. After treatment with a hypomethylating agent, no significant changes in richness, rarefaction diversity or clonality were seen, whether all patients were considered together or each response group separately.

Library generation was performed with the immunoSEQ multiplex PCR assay. Survey resolution was applied, with two replicates of approximately 200 ng each being run for a total of roughly 400 ng of DNA per sample. Using multiplex PCR primers aimed at V and J genes, the hsTCRB kit picked up rearranged TCRB sequences in genomic DNA. The first PCR used the QIAGEN Multiplex PCR Kit for around 33 cycles to amplify the CDR3 region. A roughly 8-cycle second PCR added sample barcodes and Illumina adapters to each replicate. A QuantStudio 6 together with the KAPA library quantification kit was used to quantify the pooled libraries. Roughly 16 pM of pooled libraries was sequenced on an Illumina MiSeq using 156-cycle single-end reads and a 15-cycle index read. In the paper's pipeline: Of fewer than 200,000 unique clonotypes, roughly 1.5% were flagged by VDJdb annotation as previously reported viral-epitope-specific clonotypes. Raw reads were processed into normalized, annotated TCRB repertoires with the immunoSEQ Data Assistant and immunoSEQ Analyzer. Clonotype analysis used the immunarch R package version 0.6.5 and BioAnalyzer. Before richness was estimated, every repertoire was downsampled to match the clone count of the smallest repertoire. Clonotypes were categorized as expanded, contracted or novel by Fisher's exact tests, where a novel clonotype had zero frequency before treatment. Significantly changed CDR3 beta sequences were clustered with GLIPH2 using simulation_depth=1000 and kmer_min_depth=3, and CDR3s shorter than five residues were excluded. In TCRdb, the immuneACCESS table is reduced to in-frame sequences with V and J assigned. These tables do not hold every clone; where another copy was compared, an unresolved V gene accounts for under half, and the others remain unexplained. Clone size and the V and J calls come from that table; the DNA yielded D and trimming. This sample is represented by 4,300 or so clones; about 80% of them were singletons. Under 10% of the sample is taken by the ten largest.

The chain is assembled from TRBV25-1 and TRBJ1-4; D gene: possibly TRBD1, on 6 matching bases. This clonotype was obtained from a human donor with myelodysplastic syndrome. The specimen was bone marrow, collected before or after starting hypomethylating agent treatment for myelodysplastic syndrome (not recorded which). The CDR3 here reads CASSDRTAHEKLFF. The nucleotide sequence reads TGTGCCAGCAGTGACAGGACAGCCCATGAAAAACTGTTTTTT.